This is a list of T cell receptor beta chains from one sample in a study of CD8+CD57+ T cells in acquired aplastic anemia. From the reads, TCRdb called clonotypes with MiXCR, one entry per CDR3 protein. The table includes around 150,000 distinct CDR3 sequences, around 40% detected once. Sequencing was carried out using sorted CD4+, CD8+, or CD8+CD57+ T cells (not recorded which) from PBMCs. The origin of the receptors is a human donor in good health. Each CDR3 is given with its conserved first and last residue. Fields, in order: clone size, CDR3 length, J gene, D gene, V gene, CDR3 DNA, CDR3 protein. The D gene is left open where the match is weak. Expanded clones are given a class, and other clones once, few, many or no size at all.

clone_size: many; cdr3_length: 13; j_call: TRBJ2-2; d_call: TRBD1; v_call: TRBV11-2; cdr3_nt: TGTGCCAGCAGCCCCCAGGGACAGGGGGAGCTGTTTTTT; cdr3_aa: CASSPQGQGELFF
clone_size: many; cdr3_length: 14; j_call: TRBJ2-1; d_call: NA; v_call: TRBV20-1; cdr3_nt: TGCAGTGCTAGACTCGGGGGACCCTACAATGAGCAGTTCTTC; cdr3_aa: CSARLGGPYNEQFF
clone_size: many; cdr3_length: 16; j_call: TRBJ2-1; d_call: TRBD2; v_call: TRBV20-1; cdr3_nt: TGCAGTGCTAGAGATCCTATGAATAGCGGGAGCTATGAGCAGTTCTTC; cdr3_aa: CSARDPMNSGSYEQFF
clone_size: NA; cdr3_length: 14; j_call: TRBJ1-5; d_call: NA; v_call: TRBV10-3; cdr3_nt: TGTGCCACCAGTGAATCTGAGTTCAATCAGCCCCAGCATTTT; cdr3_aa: CATSESEFNQPQHF
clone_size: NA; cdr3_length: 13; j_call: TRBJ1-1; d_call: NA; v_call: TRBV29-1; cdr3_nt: TGCAGCGTTGAAGGCACCCGGAACACTGAAGCTTTCTTT; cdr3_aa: CSVEGTRNTEAFF
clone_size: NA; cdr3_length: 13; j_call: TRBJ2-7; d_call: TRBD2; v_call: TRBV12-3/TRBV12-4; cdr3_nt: TGTGCCAGCACAGCGGGAGGGCCGTACGAGCAGTACTTC; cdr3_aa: CASTAGGPYEQYF
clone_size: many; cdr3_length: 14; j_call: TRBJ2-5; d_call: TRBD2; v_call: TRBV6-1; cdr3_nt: TGTGCCAGCAAGACTAGCGGGTTCCAAGAGACCCAGTACTTC; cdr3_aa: CASKTSGFQETQYF
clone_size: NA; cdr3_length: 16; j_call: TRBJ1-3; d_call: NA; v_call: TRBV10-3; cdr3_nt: TGTGCCATCAGAGATTACGGACACATAACTGGAAACACCATATATTTT; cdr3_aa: CAIRDYGHITGNTIYF
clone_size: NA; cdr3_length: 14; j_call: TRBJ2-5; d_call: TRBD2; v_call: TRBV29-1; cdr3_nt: TGCAGCTTCCTGGGGGGGTTAGGGAGAGAGACCCAGTACTTC; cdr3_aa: CSFLGGLGRETQYF
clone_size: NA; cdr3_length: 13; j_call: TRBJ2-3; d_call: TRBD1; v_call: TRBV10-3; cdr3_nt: TGTGCCGCCAGGACAGGGGTCACAGATACGCAGTATTTT; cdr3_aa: CAARTGVTDTQYF
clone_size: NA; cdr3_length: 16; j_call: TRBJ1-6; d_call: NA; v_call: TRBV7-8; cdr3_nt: TGTGCCAGCAGCCCCCGTGAAGGCGCGTCAAATTCGCCCCTCCACTTT; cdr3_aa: CASSPREGASNSPLHF
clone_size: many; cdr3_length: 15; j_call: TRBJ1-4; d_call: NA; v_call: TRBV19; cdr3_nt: TGTGCCAGTAGTACCCCAAAGGGAAACAACGAAAAACTGTTTTTT; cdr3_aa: CASSTPKGNNEKLFF
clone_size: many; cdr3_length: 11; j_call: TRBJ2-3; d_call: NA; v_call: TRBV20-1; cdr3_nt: TGCAGTGCTCAACCTACAGATACGCAGTATTTT; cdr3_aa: CSAQPTDTQYF
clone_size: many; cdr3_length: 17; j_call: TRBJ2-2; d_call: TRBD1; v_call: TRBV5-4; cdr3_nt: TGTGCCAGCAGCTCGGCCTGGGGACAGGGCAACACCGGGGAGCTGTTTTTT; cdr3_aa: CASSSAWGQGNTGELFF
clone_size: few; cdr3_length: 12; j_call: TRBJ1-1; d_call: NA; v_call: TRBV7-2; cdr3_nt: TGTGCCAGCAGCTTACCTATGAATGAAGCTTTCTTT; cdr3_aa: CASSLPMNEAFF
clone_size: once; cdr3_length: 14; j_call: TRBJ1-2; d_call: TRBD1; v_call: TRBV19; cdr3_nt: TGTGCCAGTAGAGTCGTACAGGGGGCTTGGGGCTACACCTTC; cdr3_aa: CASRVVQGAWGYTF
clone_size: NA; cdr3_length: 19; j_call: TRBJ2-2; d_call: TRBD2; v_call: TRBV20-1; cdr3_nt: TGCAGTGCTAGAGTGAAGGGACTAGCGGGACGATCGAGCACCGGGGAGCTGTTTTTT; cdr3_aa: CSARVKGLAGRSSTGELFF
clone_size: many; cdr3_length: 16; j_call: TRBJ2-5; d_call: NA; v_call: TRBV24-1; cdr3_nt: TGTGCCACCAGTGATTTGGGCCAGGGGGGACCGGGGACCCAGTACTTC; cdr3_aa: CATSDLGQGGPGTQYF
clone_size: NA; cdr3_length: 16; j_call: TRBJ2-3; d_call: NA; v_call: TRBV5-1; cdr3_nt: TGCGCCAGCAGCTTTTTCTCAGAAGTAAAAGGAGATTCGCAGTATTTT; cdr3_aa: CASSFFSEVKGDSQYF
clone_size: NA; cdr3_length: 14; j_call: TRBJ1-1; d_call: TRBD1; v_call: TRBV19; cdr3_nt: TGTGCCAGTATTTCGACAGGGATGAACACTGAAGCTTTCTTT; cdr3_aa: CASISTGMNTEAFF
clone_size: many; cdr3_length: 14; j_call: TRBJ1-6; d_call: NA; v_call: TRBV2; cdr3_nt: TGTGCCAGCAGTGAAAGAGGGCGTAATTCACCCCTCCACTTT; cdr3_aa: CASSERGRNSPLHF